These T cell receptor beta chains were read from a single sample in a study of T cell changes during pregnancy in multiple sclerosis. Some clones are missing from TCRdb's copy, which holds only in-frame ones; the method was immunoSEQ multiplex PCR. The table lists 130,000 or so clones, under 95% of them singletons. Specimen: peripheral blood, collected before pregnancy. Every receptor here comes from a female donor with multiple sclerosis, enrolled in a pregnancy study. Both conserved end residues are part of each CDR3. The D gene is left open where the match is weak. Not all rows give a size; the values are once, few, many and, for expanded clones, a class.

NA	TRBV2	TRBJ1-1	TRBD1	TGTGCCAGCAACTTCGGACAGGCAGGCACTGAAGCTTTCTTT	CASNFGQAGTEAFF
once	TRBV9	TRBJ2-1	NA	TGTGCCAGCAGCGTAGATAAAAGGGTGGCGACTAGGATGGCGGACAATGAGCAGTTCTTC	CASSVDKRVATRMADNEQFF
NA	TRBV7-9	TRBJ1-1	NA	TGTGCCAGCAGCCGAGGACAGTACAAGACTGAAGCTTTCTTT	CASSRGQYKTEAFF
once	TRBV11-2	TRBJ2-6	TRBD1	TGTGCCAGCAGTTTTTGGAAGGGACAGTCTCACTCTGGGGCCAACGTCCTGACTTTC	CASSFWKGQSHSGANVLTF
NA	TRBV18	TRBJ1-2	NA	TGTGCCAGCTCACCTGGAGGACTGCCAGCCTCCTTC	CASSPGGLPASF
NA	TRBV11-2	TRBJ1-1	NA	TGTGCCAGCAGCTTAGAAGCCGCAGGGTACACTGAAGCTTTCTTT	CASSLEAAGYTEAFF
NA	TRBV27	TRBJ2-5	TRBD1	TGTGCCAGCAGTACGGACAGGGGTTGGGGGCAAGAGACCCAGTACTTC	CASSTDRGWGQETQYF
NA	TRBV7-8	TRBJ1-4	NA	TGTGCCAGCAGCAGGGGTACGGTTAATGAAAAACTGTTTTTT	CASSRGTVNEKLFF
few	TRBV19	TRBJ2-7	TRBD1	TGTGCCAGTAGTACCGGGACAGGGGGCTACGAGCAGTACTTC	CASSTGTGGYEQYF
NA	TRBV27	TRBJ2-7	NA	TGTGCCAGCAGTTTATCGATAGGGGCTCACGAGCAGTACTTC	CASSLSIGAHEQYF
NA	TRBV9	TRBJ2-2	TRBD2	TGTGCCAGCAGCCCGTCCGTAGCGGGAGATACCGGGGAGCTGTTTTTT	CASSPSVAGDTGELFF
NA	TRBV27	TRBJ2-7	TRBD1	TGTGCCAGCAGTGCCGCGACAGGGCGCTACGAGCAGTACTTC	CASSAATGRYEQYF
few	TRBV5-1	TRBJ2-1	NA	TGCGCCAGCAGCCTGGGAACTTACAATGAGCAGTTCTTC	CASSLGTYNEQFF
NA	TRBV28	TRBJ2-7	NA	TGTGCCAGCACCATCCTCCCAGGGGCTGGATTTGGCGAGCAGTACTTC	CASTILPGAGFGEQYF
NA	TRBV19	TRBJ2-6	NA	TGTGCCAGTAGTAGGACTTACGGGGCCAACGTCCTGACTTTC	CASSRTYGANVLTF
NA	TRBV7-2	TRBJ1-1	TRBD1	TGTGCCAGCAGCCTTCGGGGACAGGGCCCTGAAGCTTTCTTT	CASSLRGQGPEAFF
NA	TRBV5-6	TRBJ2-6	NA	TGTGCCAGCAGCTTGGGGACTTCTGGGGCCAACGTCCTGACTTTC	CASSLGTSGANVLTF
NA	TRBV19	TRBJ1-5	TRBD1	TGTGCCAGTAGTATAAGGGACAGGGGACCGCAGCCCCAGCATTTT	CASSIRDRGPQPQHF
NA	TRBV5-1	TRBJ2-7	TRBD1	TGCGCCAGCAGCTTCTGGACAGGGTCCTACGAGCAGTACTTC	CASSFWTGSYEQYF
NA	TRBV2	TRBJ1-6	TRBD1	TGTGCCAGCAGTCCTAGGACAGGGGACTCACCCCTCCACTTT	CASSPRTGDSPLHF
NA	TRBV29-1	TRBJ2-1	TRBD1	TGCAGCGTTGCGGGACAGTTCAACAATGAGCAGTTCTTC	CSVAGQFNNEQFF
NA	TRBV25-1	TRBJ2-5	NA	TGTGCCAGCAGTGAAGGGGCTGGAGAGACCCAGTACTTC	CASSEGAGETQYF
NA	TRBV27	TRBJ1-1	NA	TGTGCCAGCCTTCGAGGCACTGAAGCTTTCTTT	CASLRGTEAFF
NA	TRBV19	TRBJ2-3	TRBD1	TGTGCCAGTAAGGGGACAGGCACAGATACGCAGTATTTT	CASKGTGTDTQYF
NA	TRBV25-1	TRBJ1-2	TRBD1	TGTGCCAGCAGAGACAGGGCTGGCTACACCTTC	CASRDRAGYTF
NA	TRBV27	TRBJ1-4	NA	TGTGCCAGCAGTTTTTTAGGACAGAATGAAAAACTGTTTTTT	CASSFLGQNEKLFF
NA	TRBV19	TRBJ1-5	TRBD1	TGTGCCAGTAGATGGGACAGGGGACAGCCCCAGCATTTT	CASRWDRGQPQHF
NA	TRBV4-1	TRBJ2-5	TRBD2	TGCGCCAGCAGCCAACGCGGACTAGCGGGCCCTCAAGAGACCCAGTACTTC	CASSQRGLAGPQETQYF
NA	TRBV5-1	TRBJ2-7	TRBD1	TGCGCCAGCAGCTTGGCAGGGGGCTTCAGGTACGAGCAGTACTTC	CASSLAGGFRYEQYF
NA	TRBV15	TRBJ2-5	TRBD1	TGTGCCACCAGCAGGCCCGGACAGGGGGGTGGGCCAGAGACCCAGTACTTC	CATSRPGQGGGPETQYF
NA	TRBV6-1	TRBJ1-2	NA	TGTGCCAGCATTGGGGGCAAGGGAAACTATGGCTACACCTTC	CASIGGKGNYGYTF
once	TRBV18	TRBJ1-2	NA	TGTGCCAGCTCACTCTCAGGAGGACAGCCTAACTATGGCTACACCTTC	CASSLSGGQPNYGYTF
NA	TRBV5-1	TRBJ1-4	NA	TGCGCCAGCAGCTTGGATCAGGGGAATGAAAAACTGTTTTTT	CASSLDQGNEKLFF
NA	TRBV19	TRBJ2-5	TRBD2	TGTGCCAGTAGCCTAGCGGGCCGCCTGGGGACCCAGTACTTC	CASSLAGRLGTQYF
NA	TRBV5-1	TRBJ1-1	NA	TGCGCCAGCAGCTCCTACAGGGAGGGCACTGAAGCTTTCTTT	CASSSYREGTEAFF
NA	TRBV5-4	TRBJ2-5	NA	TGTGCCAGCAGCTTATCAACAGGCCAGGAGACCCAGTACTTC	CASSLSTGQETQYF
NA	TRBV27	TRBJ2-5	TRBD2	TGTGCCAGCAGTCCACTAGCGGGAGGGGAGACCCAGTACTTC	CASSPLAGGETQYF
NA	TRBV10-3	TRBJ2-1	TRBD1	TGTGCCATCAAGGGGACAGGGGAGAATGAGCAGTTCTTC	CAIKGTGENEQFF
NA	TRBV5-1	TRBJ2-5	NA	TGCGCCAGCAGCTTGGAGGGACAAATCCAAGAGACCCAGTACTTC	CASSLEGQIQETQYF
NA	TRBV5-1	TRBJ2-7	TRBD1	TGCGCCAGTAGCCCCGGGGACAGCGATACCTACGAGCAGTACTTC	CASSPGDSDTYEQYF
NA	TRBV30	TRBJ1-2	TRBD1	TGTGCCTGGAGCCCCCTGAGGGGGCTCAGAGACTATGGCTACACCTTC	CAWSPLRGLRDYGYTF
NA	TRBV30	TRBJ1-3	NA	TGTGCCTGGAGTCACGAGGTGGAAGGAAACACCATATATTTT	CAWSHEVEGNTIYF
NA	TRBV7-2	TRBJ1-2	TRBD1	TGTGCCAGCAGCTTAGTTGGACAGGGGGTGCCCTATGGCTACACCTTC	CASSLVGQGVPYGYTF
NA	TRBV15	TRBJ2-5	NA	TGTGCCACCAGCAGGCGGCAGATCCAAGAGACCCAGTACTTC	CATSRRQIQETQYF
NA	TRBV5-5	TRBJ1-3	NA	TGTGCCAGCAGCTTGACAACTGGAAACACCATATATTTT	CASSLTTGNTIYF
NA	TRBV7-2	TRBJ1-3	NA	TGTGCCAGCAGCCCCAAGGGGGTTCGCGGAAACACCATATATTTT	CASSPKGVRGNTIYF
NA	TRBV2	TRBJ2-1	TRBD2	TGTGCCAGCAGTGAAGGACTAGCGGGCCGGGGAAATGAGCAGTTCTTC	CASSEGLAGRGNEQFF
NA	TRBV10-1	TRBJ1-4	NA	TGCGCCAGCAGTGAGTCGGTGCGATTGGGCGAAAAACTGTTTTTT	CASSESVRLGEKLFF
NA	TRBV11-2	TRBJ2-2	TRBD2	TGTGCCAGCAGCCGGCTAGCGGGGACCAACACCGGGGAGCTGTTTTTT	CASSRLAGTNTGELFF
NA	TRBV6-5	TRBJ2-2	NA	TGTGCCAGCAGTTTTTCCAGAACTAGTCCCGCCGGGGAGCTGTTTTTT	CASSFSRTSPAGELFF
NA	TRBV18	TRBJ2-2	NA	TGTGCCAGCTCACCTGCAGCGTCCGGGGAGCTGTTTTTT	CASSPAASGELFF